This passage covers 20 T cell receptor beta chains from one sample sequenced in a study of cytomegalovirus exposure and HLA in healthy donors. The PCR employed 60 Vbeta primers together with 13 Jbeta primers. Data came from immunoSEQ multiplex PCR; TCRdb stores just in-frame clones and leaves some out. Of over 100,000 clones in the sample, over 60% were seen once. Sequencing input: PBMCs. The receptors here all came from a male donor in good health and CMV-seropositive.

Here the CDR3 reads CASSNRGLNTEAFF. CDR3 nucleotides: TGTGCCAGCTCCAACAGGGGCCTGAACACTGAAGCTTTCTTT. The chain couples TRBV18 to TRBJ1-1; TRBD1 agrees at 7 bases. The germline CDR1 and CDR2 sequences are KGHSH and LQKENI. The junction had 4 bases not matched to a gene; V was cut back by 6 bases and J by 0 bases. This CDR3 is built from 14 residues. The full variable domain, rest sourced from reference TRBV18 and TRBJ1-1, is NAGVMQNPRHLVRRRGQEARLRCSPMKGHSHVYWYRQLPEEGLKFMVYLQKENIIDESGMPKERFSAEFPKEGPSILRIQQVVRGDSAAYFCASSNRGLNTEAFFGQGTRLTVV.

This chain connects TRBV5-1 to TRBJ1-2; a possible D gene is TRBD1 (6 bases). V was pared by 0 bases and J by 4 bases, with 19 bases between. The CDR3 runs to 17 residues. Germline assignment: CDR1 SGHRS and CDR2 YFSETQ. The CDR3 loop is CASSLASAGEGPYGYTF. The CDR3 nucleotides are TGCGCCAGCAGCTTGGCCTCGGCAGGGGAGGGCCCCTATGGCTACACCTTC.

The gene calls are TRBV5-6 and TRBJ1-4; D possibly corresponds to TRBD1 (5 bases). Germline V gives CDR1 SGHDT, CDR2 YYEEEE. The CDR3 sequence is 14 residues long. Trimming removed 4 bases from V and 5 bases from J, with 12 bases in between. CDR3 sequence (DNA): TGTGCCAGCAGCAAACAGGATGTGAATGAAAAACTGTTTTTT. Encoded protein: CASSKQDVNEKLFF.

The chain couples TRBV7-9 to TRBJ1-2; D remains ambiguous. The CDR3 extends over 13 amino acids. V lost 5 bases to trimming and J lost 2 bases, with 9 bases between them. Germline V gene lookup returns CDR1 SEHNR and CDR2 FQNEAQ (reference sequence). CDR3 region: CASSLLGNYGYTF. The CDR3 coding sequence is TGTGCCAGCAGCCTCCTGGGCAACTATGGCTACACCTTC.

The chain recombines TRBV5-6 with TRBJ2-2; D uncertain. Germline CDR1 is SGHDT and CDR2 is YYEEEE. The CDR3 is 14 residues long. Trimming cost V 1 base and J 7 bases, with 11 bases left between them. The CDR3 sequence: CASSLPSEDGELFF. The CDR3 DNA follows: TGTGCCAGCAGCTTGCCGTCTGAGGACGGGGAGCTGTTTTTT.

The table lists this clone with a few counts. The V call is TRBV10-3, the J call TRBJ2-1; 11 positions match TRBD2. Per the germline V gene, CDR1 is ENHRY and CDR2 is SYGVKD. CDR3 length: 15 amino acids. With 7 bases clipped from V and 6 bases from J, the junction kept 8 bases outside the gene matches. CDR3 nucleotide sequence: TGTGCCATCACTTCACTAGCGGGAGATTCCAATGAGCAGTTCTTC. It is translated as CAITSLAGDSNEQFF.

The chain uses TRBV11-3 and TRBJ1-1, with D perhaps matching TRBD1 (5 bases). The CDR3 has 13 residues. The germline gives CDR1 SGHNT, CDR2 YENEEA. V lost 3 bases and J 4 bases, leaving 9 bases between the germline ends. CDR3 loop: CASSFNGGTEAFF. Written as DNA, the CDR3 is TGTGCCAGCAGCTTCAACGGGGGCACTGAAGCTTTCTTT.

V usage is TRBV7-9 and J usage is TRBJ2-3; TRBD2 matches at 8 bases. Germline V lookup: CDR1 SEHNR, CDR2 FQNEAQ (reference sequence). The CDR3 contains 16 residues. Trimming removed 7 bases from V and 6 bases from J; junction bases left unmatched: 15. CDR3 protein: CASNPGLAGPLDTQYF. The CDR3 nucleotides are TGTGCCAGCAACCCTGGGCTAGCGGGCCCCCTGGATACGCAGTATTTT.

This clone appeared once. The chain joins TRBV9 to TRBJ2-4, with 8 bases fitting TRBD1. Trimming removed 4 bases from V and 0 bases from J; junction bases left unmatched: 15. The CDR3 sequence is 19 residues long. Germline V gene lookup returns CDR1 SGDLS and CDR2 YYNGEE. In DNA form, the CDR3 reads TGTGCCAGCAGCCCGACTCCTGGACAGGGCTTCTCAGCCAAAAACATTCAGTACTTC. Its protein product is CASSPTPGQGFSAKNIQYF.

This rearrangement joins TRBV28 to TRBJ1-2; D may be TRBD1 (6 bases). Germline assignment: CDR1 MDHEN and CDR2 SYDVKM. The CDR3 has 15 amino acids. Trimming stripped 6 bases from V and 4 bases from J, with 18 bases between. CDR3 nucleotide sequence: TGTGCCAGCAGCTCTCAAGGGGGGGCGGCCTATGGCTACACCTTC. Protein: CASSSQGGAAYGYTF.

The chain joins TRBV7-3 to TRBJ2-1; D may be TRBD2 (6 bases). Trimming took off 0 bases at V and 10 bases at J, with 10 bases between the two ends. Germline lookup yields CDR1 SGHTA and CDR2 FQGTGA. The CDR3 is made up of 13 amino acids. The CDR3: CASSLTPRGEQFF. The CDR3, as DNA: TGTGCCAGCAGCTTAACTCCCCGGGGGGAGCAGTTCTTC.

V usage is TRBV19 and J usage is TRBJ1-5; D is unresolved. The germline gives CDR1 LNHDA, CDR2 SQIVND (reference sequence). V was trimmed by 3 bases and J by 0 bases, leaving 9 bases between them. There are 15 residues in the CDR3. The CDR3 DNA follows: TGTGCCAGTAGTATGCGACGGGATAGCAATCAGCCCCAGCATTTT. It is translated as CASSMRRDSNQPQHF.

CDR3 sequence (DNA): TGTGCCAGCAGTCTCAACAGGGGCGCAGCTAATGAAAAACTGTTTTTT. It yields the protein CASSLNRGAANEKLFF. The chain links TRBV28 to TRBJ1-4; 7 bases match TRBD1. The CDR3 length is 16 residues. Germline V gives CDR1 MDHEN, CDR2 SYDVKM. The V gene end was trimmed by 5 bases and the J gene end by 3 bases; junction bases not matched to a gene: 9.

This rearrangement joins TRBV29-1 to TRBJ2-2; D call uncertain. V was shortened by 4 bases and J by 7 bases, with 7 bases between the two germline ends. This CDR3 has 11 amino acids. The germline V gene encodes CDR1 SQVTM and CDR2 ANQGSEA. The CDR3 sequence: CSVVVVGELFF. CDR3 bases: TGCAGCGTTGTAGTAGTCGGGGAGCTGTTTTTT.

The gene calls are TRBV6-5 and TRBJ2-2; tentative D call: TRBD1 (5 bases). Germline CDR1 and CDR2: MNHEY and SVGAGI. This CDR3 region has 14 residues. Trimming removed 8 bases at V and 4 bases at J, with 14 bases between. CDR3 coding DNA: TGTGCCAGCTTGAAAGGGGCTCGCACCGGGGAGCTGTTTTTT. It codes for CASLKGARTGELFF.

The chain carries TRBV7-8 and TRBJ2-1; D not certain. This CDR3 is 12 amino acids long. The germline V and J ends were trimmed by 0 bases and 6 bases, with 3 bases remaining between them. Germline loops: CDR1 SGHVS, CDR2 FQNEAQ. This CDR3 reads CASSLASNEQFF. The CDR3 DNA reads TGTGCCAGCAGCTTAGCTAGCAATGAGCAGTTCTTC.

A word on this clone: A read error may produce the germline difference seen at one junction end. The chain joins TRBV7-9 to TRBJ1-4, with a weak D call TRBD1 (5 bases). Germline loops: CDR1 SEHNR, CDR2 FQNEAQ (reference sequence). The length of the CDR3 is 12 residues. CDR3 bases: TGTTCCAGCAGGTTGACAGAGGAGAAACTGTTTTTT. As protein: CSSRLTEEKLFF.

This clone was observed a single time. The V call is TRBV6-1, the J call TRBJ1-4; 7 positions match TRBD1. V lost 6 bases and J lost 4; bases outside the gene matches: 8. The CDR3 is made up of 15 amino acids. Germline loops: CDR1 MNHNS, CDR2 SASEGT. The CDR3 reads CASSVTTGRNEKLFF. DNA for the CDR3: TGTGCCAGCAGCGTGACGACAGGGCGTAATGAAAAACTGTTTTTT.

V is TRBV6-5 and J is TRBJ2-7; 10 nucleotides agree with TRBD1. The germline gives CDR1 MNHEY, CDR2 SVGAGI. The CDR3 runs to 15 residues. V shed 2 bases and J 3 bases; nucleotides not matched to a gene: 4. CDR3 bases: TGTGCCAGCAGTTACGCGGGGACAGGGGTCTACGAGCAGTACTTC. Translated: CASSYAGTGVYEQYF.

The chain uses TRBV7-2 and TRBJ1-2; D gene unclear. The V and J ends lost 2 bases and 8 bases respectively, with 9 bases between them. The CDR3 spans 12 residues. In germline, CDR1 is SGHTA, CDR2 FQGNSA. The CDR3 loop reads CASSLYAGGYTF. The DNA for the CDR3 is TGTGCCAGCAGCTTATACGCGGGGGGCTACACCTTC.